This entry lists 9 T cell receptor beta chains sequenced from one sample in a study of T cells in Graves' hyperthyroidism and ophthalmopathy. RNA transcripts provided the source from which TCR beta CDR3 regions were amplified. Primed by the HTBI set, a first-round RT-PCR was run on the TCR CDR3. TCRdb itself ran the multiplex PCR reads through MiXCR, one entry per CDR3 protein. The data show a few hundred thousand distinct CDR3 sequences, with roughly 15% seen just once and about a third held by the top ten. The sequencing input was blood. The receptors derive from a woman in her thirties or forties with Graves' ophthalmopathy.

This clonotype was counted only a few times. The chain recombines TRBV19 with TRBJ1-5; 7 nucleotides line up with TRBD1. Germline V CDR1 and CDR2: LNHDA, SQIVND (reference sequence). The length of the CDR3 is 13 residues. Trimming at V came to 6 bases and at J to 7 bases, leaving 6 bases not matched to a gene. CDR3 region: CASSGQVRQPQHF. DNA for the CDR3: TGTGCCAGTAGCGGACAGGTCCGACAGCCCCAGCATTTT.

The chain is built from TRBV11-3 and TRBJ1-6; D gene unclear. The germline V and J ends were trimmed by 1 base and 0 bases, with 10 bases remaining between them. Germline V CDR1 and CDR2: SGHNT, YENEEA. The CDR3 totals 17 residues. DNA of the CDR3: TGTGCCAGCAGCTTAGTGGGCGGTGGCTCCTATAATTCACCCCTCCACTTT. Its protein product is CASSLVGGGSYNSPLHF.

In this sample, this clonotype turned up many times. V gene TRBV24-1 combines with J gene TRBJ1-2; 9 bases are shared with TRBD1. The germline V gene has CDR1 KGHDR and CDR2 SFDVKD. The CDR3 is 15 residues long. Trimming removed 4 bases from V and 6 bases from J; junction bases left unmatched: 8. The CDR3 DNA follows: TGTGCCACCAGTGAAGCCGGGACAGGGAACCATGGCTACACCTTC. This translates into CATSEAGTGNHGYTF.

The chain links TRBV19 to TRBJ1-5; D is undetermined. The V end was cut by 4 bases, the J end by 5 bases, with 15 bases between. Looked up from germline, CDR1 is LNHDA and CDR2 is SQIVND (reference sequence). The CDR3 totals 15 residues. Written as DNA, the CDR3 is TGTGCCAGTAGTACAAACCGGGGTGAGCATCAGCCCCAGCATTTT. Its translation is CASSTNRGEHQPQHF.

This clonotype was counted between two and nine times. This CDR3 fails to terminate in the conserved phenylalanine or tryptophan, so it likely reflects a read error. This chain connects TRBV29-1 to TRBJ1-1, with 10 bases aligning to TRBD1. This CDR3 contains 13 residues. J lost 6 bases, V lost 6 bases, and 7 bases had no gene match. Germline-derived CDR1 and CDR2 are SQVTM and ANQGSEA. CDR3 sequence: CSVTGQGRAEAFV. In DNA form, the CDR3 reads TGCAGCGTGACGGGACAGGGGCGGGCTGAAGCTTTCGTT.

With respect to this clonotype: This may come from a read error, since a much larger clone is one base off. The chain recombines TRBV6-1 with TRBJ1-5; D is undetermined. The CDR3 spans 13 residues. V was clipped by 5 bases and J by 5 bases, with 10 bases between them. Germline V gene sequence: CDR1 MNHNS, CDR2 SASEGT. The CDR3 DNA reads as TGTGCCAGCAGTACATGGAGCCATCAGCCCCAGCATTTT. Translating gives CASSTWSHQPQHF.

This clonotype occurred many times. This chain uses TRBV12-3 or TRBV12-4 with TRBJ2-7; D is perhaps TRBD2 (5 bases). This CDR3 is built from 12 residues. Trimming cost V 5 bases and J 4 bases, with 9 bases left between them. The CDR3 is CASSQLGYEQYF. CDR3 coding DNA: TGTGCCAGCAGTCAACTAGGATACGAGCAGTACTTC.

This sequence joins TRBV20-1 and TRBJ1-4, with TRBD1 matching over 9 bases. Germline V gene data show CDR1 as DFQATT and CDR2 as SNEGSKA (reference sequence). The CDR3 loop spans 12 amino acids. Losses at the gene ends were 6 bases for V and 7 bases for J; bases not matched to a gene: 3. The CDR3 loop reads CSAIQGAEKLFF. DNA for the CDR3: TGCAGTGCGATACAGGGGGCTGAAAAACTGTTTTTT.

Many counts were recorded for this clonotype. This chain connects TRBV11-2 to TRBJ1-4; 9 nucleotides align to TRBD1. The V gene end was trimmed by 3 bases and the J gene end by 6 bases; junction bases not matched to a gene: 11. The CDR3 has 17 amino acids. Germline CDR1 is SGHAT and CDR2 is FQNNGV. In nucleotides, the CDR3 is TGTGCCAGCAGCTTGGACAGGGGTGTCATTATTTATGAAAAACTGTTTTTT. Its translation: CASSLDRGVIIYEKLFF.